These T cell receptor beta chains were read from a single sample in a study of graft-versus-host responses after intestinal transplantation. Sequencing was performed with immunoSEQ multiplex PCR; in TCRdb, only in-frame clones are kept and a portion is missing. The sample includes about 88,000 clones, about nine tenths of them seen just once. These receptors' targets are unknown. The sequenced sample was unstimulated CD4+ T cells sorted from spleen or lymph node cells, obtained before intestinal transplant. The origin of the receptors is a human donor who received an intestinal transplant. Each CDR3 is given with its conserved first and last residue. The D gene is left open where the match is weak. Clone size is shown for a subset of rows, as once, few, many or a class of expanded clone.

V: TRBV7-3
D: TRBD2
size: NA
J: TRBJ2-7
CDR3: CASSPVAGDNEQYF
DNA: TGTGCCAGCAGCCCAGTAGCGGGGGATAACGAGCAGTACTTC

V: TRBV5-6
D: TRBD2
size: few
J: TRBJ2-7
CDR3: CASSPRLAGAEQYF
DNA: TGTGCCAGCAGCCCTCGACTAGCGGGGGCCGAGCAGTACTTC

V: TRBV5-6
D: NA
size: once
J: TRBJ2-4
CDR3: CASSLRSAARNIQYF
DNA: TGTGCCAGCAGCCTCCGGAGTGCAGCCCGAAACATTCAGTACTTC

V: TRBV11-2
D: TRBD1
size: NA
J: TRBJ2-2
CDR3: CASTLETGGPGELFF
DNA: TGTGCCAGCACCTTGGAGACAGGGGGCCCCGGGGAGCTGTTTTTT

V: TRBV6-1
D: NA
size: NA
J: TRBJ1-2
CDR3: CASSAQGANYGYTF
DNA: TGTGCCAGCAGTGCACAGGGAGCTAACTATGGCTACACCTTC

V: TRBV7-8
D: TRBD2
size: NA
J: TRBJ2-3
CDR3: CASSPGGRGGEDTQYF
DNA: TGTGCCAGCAGCCCCGGCGGGCGGGGGGGGGAAGATACGCAGTATTTT

V: TRBV19
D: TRBD2
size: NA
J: TRBJ2-2
CDR3: CASRTLAGGPRGELFF
DNA: TGTGCCAGTAGGACTCTAGCGGGGGGCCCACGAGGGGAGCTGTTTTTT

V: TRBV6-5
D: TRBD1
size: NA
J: TRBJ2-5
CDR3: CASSLAGTAETQYF
DNA: TGTGCCAGCAGCCTAGCCGGGACAGCAGAGACCCAGTACTTC

V: TRBV2
D: TRBD1
size: NA
J: TRBJ2-7
CDR3: CASGRDRENEQYF
DNA: TGTGCCAGCGGCCGGGACAGGGAGAATGAGCAGTACTTC

V: TRBV13
D: TRBD1
size: NA
J: TRBJ2-4
CDR3: CASSTGDTPGSKNIQYF
DNA: TGTGCCAGCAGCACAGGGGACACGCCAGGGTCCAAAAACATTCAGTACTTC

V: TRBV27
D: TRBD1
size: NA
J: TRBJ1-1
CDR3: CASSLDRAGMNTEAFF
DNA: TGTGCCAGCAGTCTAGACAGGGCCGGTATGAACACTGAAGCTTTCTTT

V: TRBV6-5
D: NA
size: NA
J: TRBJ2-2
CDR3: CASSYGGTRGPGELFF
DNA: TGTGCCAGCAGTTACGGAGGGACTAGGGGGCCCGGGGAGCTGTTTTTT

V: TRBV6-1
D: NA
size: few
J: TRBJ2-7
CDR3: CASSEPGSYEQYF
DNA: TGTGCCAGCAGTGAACCAGGCTCCTACGAGCAGTACTTC

V: TRBV5-5
D: NA
size: NA
J: TRBJ1-2
CDR3: CASRGGTPANYGYTF
DNA: TGTGCCAGCAGGGGTGGGACACCCGCTAACTATGGCTACACCTTC

V: TRBV15
D: NA
size: NA
J: TRBJ2-4
CDR3: CATSRDGITSGNIQYF
DNA: TGTGCCACCAGCAGAGACGGGATCACTTCTGGAAACATTCAGTACTTC

V: TRBV7-6
D: NA
size: NA
J: TRBJ1-1
CDR3: CASSLEGVWSEAFF
DNA: TGTGCCAGCAGCTTAGAGGGGGTTTGGTCTGAAGCTTTCTTT

V: TRBV5-6
D: TRBD1
size: NA
J: TRBJ1-2
CDR3: CASSLPTGLYGYTF
DNA: TGTGCCAGCAGCTTGCCGACAGGGTTATATGGCTACACCTTC

V: TRBV4-1
D: TRBD1
size: NA
J: TRBJ1-1
CDR3: CASSEDRDTEAFF
DNA: TGCGCCAGCAGCGAAGACAGGGACACTGAAGCTTTCTTT

V: TRBV27
D: TRBD2
size: NA
J: TRBJ2-1
CDR3: CASSPRGTSGDYYNEQFF
DNA: TGTGCCAGCAGTCCAAGGGGGACTAGCGGGGATTACTACAATGAGCAGTTCTTC

V: TRBV14
D: NA
size: NA
J: TRBJ1-1
CDR3: CASSQWMGGQGNTEAFF
DNA: TGTGCCAGCAGCCAATGGATGGGGGGGCAGGGGAACACTGAAGCTTTCTTT

V: TRBV9
D: TRBD1
size: NA
J: TRBJ2-7
CDR3: CASSPTGTTTYEQYF
DNA: TGTGCCAGCAGCCCGACAGGGACCACGACCTACGAGCAGTACTTC

V: TRBV11-2
D: NA
size: once
J: TRBJ2-1
CDR3: CASSLPGSVSEQFF
DNA: TGTGCCAGCAGCTTACCGGGGTCGGTAAGTGAGCAGTTCTTC

V: TRBV5-4
D: NA
size: NA
J: TRBJ1-3
CDR3: CASSPKGGVEHSGNTIYF
DNA: TGTGCCAGCAGCCCGAAGGGGGGGGTCGAGCACTCTGGAAACACCATATATTTT

V: TRBV2
D: NA
size: few
J: TRBJ1-2
CDR3: CASSQGWGGYTF
DNA: TGTGCCAGCTCCCAGGGGTGGGGTGGCTACACCTTC

V: TRBV19
D: TRBD1
size: NA
J: TRBJ1-5
CDR3: CAVRPTGDSNQPQHF
DNA: TGTGCCGTGCGTCCAACAGGGGATAGCAATCAGCCCCAGCATTTT

V: TRBV11-2
D: NA
size: NA
J: TRBJ1-6
CDR3: CASSPGVSSPLHF
DNA: TGTGCCAGCAGCCCGGGGGTTTCTTCACCCCTCCACTTT

V: TRBV18
D: NA
size: NA
J: TRBJ1-5
CDR3: CASSTGGEQPQHF
DNA: TGTGCCAGCTCTACGGGGGGCGAGCAGCCCCAGCATTTT

V: TRBV7-9
D: TRBD2
size: NA
J: TRBJ2-4
CDR3: CASSSGIKNIQYF
DNA: TGTGCCAGCTCTAGCGGAATAAAAAACATTCAGTACTTC

V: TRBV6-1
D: NA
size: NA
J: TRBJ1-1
CDR3: CASSEGGVGAFF
DNA: TGTGCCAGCAGTGAGGGAGGGGTTGGAGCTTTCTTT

V: TRBV4-1
D: NA
size: NA
J: TRBJ1-2
CDR3: CASSQDRGYDYGYTF
DNA: TGCGCCAGCAGCCAAGATAGGGGGTACGACTATGGCTACACCTTC